These 27 T cell receptor beta chains were all obtained from the same sample, sequenced in a study of circulating CD8 cells and anti-PD-1 response in melanoma. From live CD3+CD8+TCRalphabeta+ cells, four PD-1 and/or TIGIT subsets were sorted. The QIAseq Immune Repertoire TCR panel built the libraries from approximately 16 ng of total RNA. TCRdb used MiXCR to reprocess the reads, holding one entry per CDR3 protein. The table records about 530 distinct CDR3 sequences, approximately 7.9% of them present only once. Here the sequenced sample was CD8+ T cells from PBMCs, taken at baseline or after one month of anti-PD-1 therapy (not recorded which). All receptors come from a human donor with melanoma.

This clonotype was found a few times. This chain uses TRBV6-2 or TRBV6-3 with TRBJ1-2; tentative D call: TRBD1 (5 bases). Germline lookup yields CDR1 MNHEY and CDR2 SVGEGT. V was trimmed by 0 bases and J by 8 bases, leaving 16 bases between them. The CDR3 has 15 residues. The DNA of the CDR3 is TGTGCCAGCAGTTACTCGGAAGGGGACGGATCCGGCTACACCTTC. Its protein product is CASSYSEGDGSGYTF.

Regarding this clonotype: This clone may be a read error of a much larger clone one base away. The J gene is TRBJ2-7, the V gene TRBV20-1, with TRBD1 identical over 7 bases. This CDR3 is built from 16 residues. Germline CDR1 and CDR2: DFQATT and SNEGSKA (reference sequence). As DNA, the CDR3 is TGCGGTGCTAGAGATGTAAAGGGGACAGAGACCTACGAGCAGTACTTC. This codes for CGARDVKGTETYEQYF.

This clonotype turned up a few times. V gene TRBV5-4 combines with J gene TRBJ2-1; no definite D call. Looked up from germline, CDR1 is SGHNT and CDR2 is YYREEE (reference sequence). This CDR3 spans 15 amino acids. The ends were cut back, 3 bases at V and 6 bases at J, with 16 bases in the middle. CDR3 region: CASSWGMASSNEQFF. CDR3 DNA: TGTGCCAGCAGCTGGGGAATGGCGTCTTCCAATGAGCAGTTCTTC.

This clonotype is termed large. V and J are TRBV27 and TRBJ2-3; D is ambiguous. The CDR3 has 15 residues. The V end lost 3 bases, the J end lost 0 bases, and 10 bases lay between the germline ends. Germline CDR1 MNHEY, CDR2 SMNVEV (reference sequence). CDR3 nucleotides: TGTGCCAGCAGTTTTGAGTTAGAAAGCACAGATACGCAGTATTTT. Its translation: CASSFELESTDTQYF.

In this sample, this clonotype is medium-sized. The V and J genes are TRBV7-2 and TRBJ2-5, with unresolved D. The germline V gene encodes CDR1 SGHTA and CDR2 FQGNSA. The CDR3 totals 14 residues. The V gene lost 5 bases and the J gene lost 6 bases, with 16 bases spanning the gap. The DNA of the CDR3 is TGTGCCAGCAGCCCCTTAGCCGCGCGACAGACCCAGTACTTC. This sequence encodes CASSPLAARQTQYF.

This clonotype was picked up a small number of times. The conserved phenylalanine or tryptophan normally closing the CDR3 is absent here, so this likely arose from a read error. The DNA of the CDR3 is TGCGCCAGCAGCCAGGGGGCAGAGGATGAGCAGTACCTC. This encodes CASSQGAEDEQYL. The chain combines TRBV4-1 with TRBJ2-7; D is perhaps TRBD1 (6 bases). The CDR3 has 13 amino acids. V lost 3 bases and J lost 7, with 13 bases in between. The germline V gene has CDR1 MGHRA and CDR2 YSYEKL.

Only a few counts were recorded for this clonotype. A much larger clone sits a single nucleotide away, making a read error possible. The chain carries TRBV12-3 or TRBV12-4 and TRBJ1-1; D unresolved. The CDR3 spans 8 residues. Written as DNA, the CDR3 is TGTGTCAGCAGTTGGGTAAACTTT. It translates to CVSSWVNF.

Sample share makes this clonotype large. The chain combines TRBV28 with TRBJ2-2; D is perhaps TRBD2 (5 bases). The V gene lost 6 bases and the J gene lost 0 bases, with 5 bases spanning the gap. The CDR3 extends over 13 amino acids. Germline V gene lookup returns CDR1 MDHEN and CDR2 SYDVKM. The CDR3 loop is CASRRANTGELFF. For the CDR3, the DNA is TGTGCCAGCAGGCGGGCGAACACCGGGGAGCTGTTTTTT.

By share, this clonotype counts as medium-sized. The V call is TRBV6-6, the J call TRBJ2-1, with 8 nucleotides matching TRBD2. V lost 4 bases, J lost 9 bases, and 8 bases stayed unmatched. Germline CDR1 is MNHNY and CDR2 is SVGAGI (reference sequence). The CDR3 sequence is 14 residues long. CDR3 loop: CASSSRTSTSEQFF. Here the CDR3 DNA reads TGTGCCAGCAGTTCCCGGACTAGCACGAGTGAGCAGTTCTTC.

This clonotype counts as medium-sized. The V gene is TRBV29-1, the J gene TRBJ2-4, with TRBD2 matching over 8 bases. Germline-derived CDR1 and CDR2 are SQVTM and ANQGSEA. This CDR3 is built from 16 residues. V lost 2 bases to trimming and J lost 8 bases; unmatched junction nucleotides: 14. The CDR3 loop is CSVESASGPSGDIQYF. The CDR3, as DNA: TGCAGCGTTGAATCGGCTAGCGGGCCCTCAGGAGACATTCAGTACTTC.

This clonotype ranks as large. The chain is built from TRBV28 and TRBJ1-5, with D tentatively TRBD1 (6 bases). This CDR3 contains 17 residues. Germline V gene sequence: CDR1 MDHEN, CDR2 SYDVKM. Trimming took off 1 base at V and 4 bases at J, with 17 bases between the two ends. As DNA, the CDR3 is TGTGCCAGCAGTTTATTGAACAGGGTGGTTAGTAATCAGCCCCAGCATTTT. Translation gives CASSLLNRVVSNQPQHF.

This clonotype ranks as medium-sized (0.01 to 0.1%). The chain joins TRBV5-6 to TRBJ2-7, with D possibly being TRBD1 or TRBD2 (6 bases each). The CDR3 covers 16 residues. Looked up from germline, CDR1 is SGHDT and CDR2 is YYEEEE. Deletions cut 2 bases from V and 5 bases from J, with 20 bases between. The CDR3 is CASSLVPGGTRDEQYF. CDR3 bases: TGTGCCAGCAGCTTAGTCCCTGGAGGGACACGGGACGAGCAGTACTTC.

This clonotype is medium-sized (0.01 to 0.1%). The V call is TRBV28, the J call TRBJ2-7; D perhaps matches TRBD2 (6 bases). This CDR3 has 13 amino acids. Germline lookup yields CDR1 MDHEN and CDR2 SYDVKM. Deletions cut 8 bases from V and 1 base from J, with 12 bases between. CDR3 in DNA: TGTGCCAGCCGCTCTAGCGAATCCTACGAGCAGTACTTC. This encodes CASRSSESYEQYF.

This clonotype is labeled as medium-sized. V is TRBV19 and J is TRBJ1-1; no clear D. The CDR3 runs to 13 residues. The germline gives CDR1 LNHDA, CDR2 SQIVND (reference sequence). Trimming removed 2 bases from V and 2 bases from J, with 6 bases in between. In DNA form, the CDR3 reads TGTGCCAGTAGTATAAACAGTAACACTGAAGCTTTCTTT. This gives the protein CASSINSNTEAFF.

The chain joins TRBV12-3 or TRBV12-4 to TRBJ2-3; no clear D gene. The DNA end favors TRBJ1-5, so the J call may be wrong. This CDR3 contains 11 residues. CDR3 protein: CASSLADTQHF. CDR3 nucleotide sequence: TGTGCCAGCAGTTTAGCAGATACGCAGCATTTT.

Sample share makes this clonotype large. V gene TRBV3-1 combines with J gene TRBJ1-1; maybe TRBD1 (5 bases). The CDR3 length is 14 residues. CDR1 is LGHDT and CDR2 is YNNKEL in the germline V gene (reference sequence). The germline V and J ends were trimmed by 1 base and 5 bases, with 11 bases remaining between them. CDR3 sequence: CASSQGQGYTEAFF. Written as DNA, the CDR3 is TGTGCCAGCAGCCAAGGGCAGGGATATACTGAAGCTTTCTTT.

This clonotype is labeled large. The V gene is TRBV12-5, the J gene TRBJ2-3; D perhaps matches TRBD2 (6 bases). The CDR3 has 17 residues. Between the trimmed V and J ends, which lost 8 bases and 4 bases, there was a span of 25 bases. Per germline, CDR1 LGHNT and CDR2 FRNRAP. CDR3 sequence: CASFHVGGDESPDTQYF. The CDR3 DNA sequence: TGTGCTAGTTTTCACGTAGGCGGGGATGAGAGCCCAGATACGCAGTATTTT.

The rearrangement uses TRBV20-1 and TRBJ2-1, with TRBD2 matching over 7 bases. CDR3 size: 14 residues. V lost 5 bases and J lost 8; bases outside the gene matches: 12. Germline V gene data show CDR1 as DFQATT and CDR2 as SNEGSKA (reference sequence). The CDR3 is CSAWTRRAKDEQFF. In DNA, the CDR3 is TGCAGTGCTTGGACTAGGAGGGCTAAAGATGAGCAGTTCTTC.

The chain is built from TRBV6-4 and TRBJ1-2; D is perhaps TRBD1 (5 bases). CDR1 MRHNA and CDR2 SNTAGT come from the germline V gene. Trimming shortened V by 0 bases and J by 8 bases, and 10 bases separated the two germline ends. This CDR3 region has 13 residues. The CDR3 is CASSDSSRGGYTF. CDR3 in DNA: TGTGCCAGCAGTGACTCGTCGCGGGGCGGCTACACCTTC.

In its sample, this clonotype is large. The chain is built from TRBV19 and TRBJ2-1; TRBD2 aligns across 11 bases. CDR1 and CDR2 from the germline V gene are LNHDA and SQIVND (reference sequence). V lost 3 bases, J lost 3 bases, and 1 base stayed unmatched. There are 15 residues in the CDR3. The CDR3 DNA reads TGTGCCAGTAGTATGACTAGCGGGGACTACAATGAGCAGTTCTTC. It codes for CASSMTSGDYNEQFF. Using reference TRBV19 and TRBJ2-1 for the parts outside the CDR3, the full variable domain is DGGITQSPKYLFRKEGQNVTLSCEQNLNHDAMYWYRQDPGQGLRLIYYSQIVNDFQKGDIAEGYSVSREKKESFPLTVTSAQKNPTAFYLCASSMTSGDYNEQFFGPGTRLTVL.

Concerning this clonotype itself: Given a much more abundant clone one base away, this may be a read error. This sequence joins TRBV5-4 and TRBJ2-7, with 8 nucleotides matching TRBD1. The CDR3 runs to 14 residues. Unmatched junction bases numbered 8, after V lost 4 bases and J lost 5 bases. CDR1 and CDR2 from the germline V gene are SGHNT and YYREEE (reference sequence). This CDR3 reads CASSPQDRDHEQYF. The DNA for the CDR3 is TGTGCCAGCAGCCCCCAGGACAGGGACCACGAGCAGTACTTC.

This clonotype is large (0.1 to 1%) within its sample. This chain joins TRBV29-1 and TRBJ1-2; D remains unclear. The germline V gene has CDR1 SQVTM and CDR2 ANQGSEA. This CDR3 contains 11 residues. V gave up 5 bases and J gave up 7 bases, with 11 bases separating them. CDR3 in DNA: TGCAGCGTTTGGCCCCCCGCTGGCTACACCTTC. The encoded protein is CSVWPPAGYTF.

By its share, this clonotype is medium-sized (0.01 to 0.1%). This chain uses TRBV27 with TRBJ2-1, with TRBD1 as a possible D gene (6 bases). CDR1 and CDR2 from the germline V gene are MNHEY and SMNVEV (reference sequence). The CDR3 runs to 16 residues. With 5 bases removed from V and 4 bases from J, the gap between germline ends came to 18 bases. CDR3 loop: CASSPFEVGAYNEQFF. The DNA of the CDR3 is TGTGCCAGCAGTCCCTTCGAGGTGGGGGCTTACAATGAGCAGTTCTTC.

This clonotype is medium-sized (0.01 to 0.1%) by share. The chain couples TRBV27 to TRBJ2-1; TRBD2 aligns across 8 bases. The V segment lost 5 bases and the J segment 5 bases; nucleotides outside the gene matches: 8. The CDR3 runs 15 residues. From germline, CDR1 is MNHEY and CDR2 SMNVEV (reference sequence). This chain's CDR3 is CASSRRGVVDNEQFF. The CDR3 bases are TGTGCCAGCAGTCGGCGGGGGGTGGTGGACAATGAGCAGTTCTTC.

By sample fraction, this clonotype is medium-sized. The J gene is TRBJ2-3, the V gene TRBV6-5; D gene unclear. The germline CDR1 and CDR2 sequences are MNHEY and SVGAGI. The CDR3 covers 13 residues. Trimming took off 4 bases at V and 0 bases at J, with 5 bases between the two ends. CDR3: CASSLQSTDTQYF. The CDR3 coding sequence is TGTGCCAGCAGTTTACAGAGCACAGATACGCAGTATTTT.

Judged by abundance, this clonotype is medium-sized. This rearrangement joins TRBV28 to TRBJ1-5, with D possibly being TRBD1 (6 bases). Trimming took 9 bases from V and 0 from J, leaving 18 bases between them. The germline gives CDR1 MDHEN, CDR2 SYDVKM. CDR3 length equals 16 residues. CDR3 residues: CASRTGTFYSNQPQHF. The CDR3 DNA reads as TGTGCCAGTAGAACAGGGACATTCTATAGCAATCAGCCCCAGCATTTT.

The V gene is TRBV5-4, the J gene TRBJ1-5, with 8 bases fitting TRBD1. After removal of 0 bases from V and 5 bases from J, the junction contained 4 bases not matched to a gene. The CDR3 has 15 residues. CDR1 is SGHNT and CDR2 is YYREEE in the germline V gene (reference sequence). Here the CDR3 DNA reads TGTGCCAGCAGCTTGGGGACAGGGTTGCATCAGCCCCAGCATTTT. As protein: CASSLGTGLHQPQHF. Full variable domain (remainder filled in from reference TRBV5-4 and TRBJ1-5): ETGVTQSPTHLIKTRGQQVTLRCSSQSGHNTVSWYQQALGQGPQFIFQYYREEENGRGNFPPRFSGLQFPNYSSELNVNALELDDSALYLCASSLGTGLHQPQHFGDGTRLSIL.